This T cell receptor beta chain was identified in a study of T cells in Graves' hyperthyroidism and ophthalmopathy. This clonotype has at least ten counts. Its cognate antigen is unknown. Researchers took RNA transcripts and amplified the TCR beta CDR3 regions from them. The TCR CDR3 first-round RT-PCR relied on the HTBI primer set. TCRdb passed the multiplex PCR reads through MiXCR, listing each CDR3 protein once. The top ten clones hold 25% to 30% of a sample with 300,000 to 500,000 distinct CDR3 sequences, 11% to 15% of them seen once. Fresh peripheral blood, less than 11 ml of it, supplied the PBMCs. General study points: Most expanded thyroid clonotypes above 0.001 also appeared in blood. A 13 V-J model separated ophthalmopathy from stable hyperthyroidism.

V lost 4 bases and J 8 bases, leaving 20 bases between the germline ends. This CDR3 is built from 15 residues. In germline, CDR1 is DFQATT, CDR2 SNEGSKA (reference sequence). Sequencing was carried out using blood. The origin of this receptor is a man in his fifties with Graves' ophthalmopathy. The V call is TRBV20-1, the J call TRBJ1-4, with D possibly being TRBD1 (5 bases). CDR3 nucleotides: TGCAGTGCTAACCCAAACTGGGGGGTAGGGGAAAAACTGTTTTTT. Its protein is CSANPNWGVGEKLFF.